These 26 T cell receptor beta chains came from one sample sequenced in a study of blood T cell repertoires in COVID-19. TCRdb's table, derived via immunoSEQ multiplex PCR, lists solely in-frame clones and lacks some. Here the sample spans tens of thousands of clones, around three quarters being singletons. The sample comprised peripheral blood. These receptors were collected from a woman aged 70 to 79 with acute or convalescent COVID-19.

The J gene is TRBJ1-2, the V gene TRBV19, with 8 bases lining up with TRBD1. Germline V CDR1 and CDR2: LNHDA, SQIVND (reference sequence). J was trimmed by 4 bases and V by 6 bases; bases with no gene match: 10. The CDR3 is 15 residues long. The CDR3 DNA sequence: TGTGCCAGTAGCCCCGGACAGGGTTACGGCTATGGCTACACCTTC. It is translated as CASSPGQGYGYGYTF.

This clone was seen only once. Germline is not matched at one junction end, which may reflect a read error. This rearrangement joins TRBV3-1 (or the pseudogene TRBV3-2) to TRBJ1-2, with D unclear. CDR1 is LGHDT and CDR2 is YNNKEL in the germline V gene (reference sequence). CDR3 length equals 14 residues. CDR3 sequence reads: CASRQETDGYGYTF. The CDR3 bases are TGTGCCAGCAGACAAGAAACAGACGGCTATGGCTACACCTTC.

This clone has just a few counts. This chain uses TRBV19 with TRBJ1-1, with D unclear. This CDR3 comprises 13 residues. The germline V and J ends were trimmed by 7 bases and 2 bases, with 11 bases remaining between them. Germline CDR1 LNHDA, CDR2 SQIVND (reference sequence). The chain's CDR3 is CASKIGANTEAFF. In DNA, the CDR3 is TGTGCCAGTAAAATCGGAGCTAACACTGAAGCTTTCTTT. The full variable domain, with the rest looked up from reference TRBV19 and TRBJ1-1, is DGGITQSPKYLFRKEGQNVTLSCEQNLNHDAMYWYRQDPGQGLRLIYYSQIVNDFQKGDIAEGYSVSREKKESFPLTVTSAQKNPTAFYLCASKIGANTEAFFGQGTRLTVV.

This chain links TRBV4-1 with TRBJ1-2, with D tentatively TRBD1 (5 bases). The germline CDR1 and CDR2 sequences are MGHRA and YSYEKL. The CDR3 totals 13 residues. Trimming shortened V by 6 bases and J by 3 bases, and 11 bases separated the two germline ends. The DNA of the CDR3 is TGCGCCAGCAGAGACAACAGGTACTATGGCTACACCTTC. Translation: CASRDNRYYGYTF.

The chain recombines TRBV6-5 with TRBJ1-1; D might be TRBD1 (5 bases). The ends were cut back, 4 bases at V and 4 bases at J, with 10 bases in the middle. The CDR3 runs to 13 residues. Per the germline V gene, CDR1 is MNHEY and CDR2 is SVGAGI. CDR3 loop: CASSSWGGTEAFF. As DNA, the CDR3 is TGTGCCAGCAGTTCTTGGGGGGGCACTGAAGCTTTCTTT.

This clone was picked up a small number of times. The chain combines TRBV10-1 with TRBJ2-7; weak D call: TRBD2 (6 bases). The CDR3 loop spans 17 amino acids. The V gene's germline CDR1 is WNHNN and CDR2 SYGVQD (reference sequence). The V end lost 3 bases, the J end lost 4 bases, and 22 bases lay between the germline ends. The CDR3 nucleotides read TGCGCCAGCAGTGATTCGGGGACTCATTTTTGGGGTTACGAGCAGTACTTC. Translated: CASSDSGTHFWGYEQYF.

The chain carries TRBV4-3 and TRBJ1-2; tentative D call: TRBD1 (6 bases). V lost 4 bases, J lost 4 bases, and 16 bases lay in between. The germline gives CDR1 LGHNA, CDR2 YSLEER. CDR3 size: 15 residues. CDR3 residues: CASSRGTDRSYGYTF. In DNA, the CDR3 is TGCGCCAGCAGCCGAGGCACTGACAGGAGCTATGGCTACACCTTC.

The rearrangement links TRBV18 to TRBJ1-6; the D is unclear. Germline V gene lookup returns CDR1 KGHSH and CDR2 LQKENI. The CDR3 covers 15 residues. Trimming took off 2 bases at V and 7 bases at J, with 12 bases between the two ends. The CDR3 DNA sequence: TGTGCCAGCTCACCATCGGCAGGATGGAATTCACCCCTCCACTTT. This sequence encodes CASSPSAGWNSPLHF.

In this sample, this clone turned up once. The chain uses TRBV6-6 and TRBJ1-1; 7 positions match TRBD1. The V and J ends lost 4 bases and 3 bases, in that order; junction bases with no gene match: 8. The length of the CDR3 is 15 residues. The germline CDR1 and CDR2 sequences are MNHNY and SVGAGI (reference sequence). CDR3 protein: CASSSWTGTDTEAFF. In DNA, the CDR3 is TGTGCCAGCAGTTCCTGGACCGGGACAGACACTGAAGCTTTCTTT.

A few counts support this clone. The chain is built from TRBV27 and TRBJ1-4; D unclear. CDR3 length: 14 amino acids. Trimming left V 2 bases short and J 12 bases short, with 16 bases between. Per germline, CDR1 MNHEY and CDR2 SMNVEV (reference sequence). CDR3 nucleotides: TGTGCCAGCAGTTTAGGTCCCCAGGCCGTGGAACTGTTTTTT. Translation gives CASSLGPQAVELFF.

CDR3 amino acids: CASSLVGRGGQETQYF. DNA of the CDR3: TGCGCCAGCAGCTTGGTAGGTCGGGGGGGCCAAGAGACCCAGTACTTC. The chain combines TRBV5-1 with TRBJ2-5; 8 positions match TRBD2. The CDR3 spans 16 residues. The germline gives CDR1 SGHRS, CDR2 YFSETQ. V lost 0 bases to trimming and J lost 1 base; unmatched junction nucleotides: 5. Variable domain in full (rest from reference TRBV5-1 and TRBJ2-5): KAGVTQTPRYLIKTRGQQVTLSCSPISGHRSVSWYQQTPGQGLQFLFEYFSETQRNKGNFPGRFSGRQFSNSRSEMNVSTLELGDSALYLCASSLVGRGGQETQYFGPGTRLLVL.

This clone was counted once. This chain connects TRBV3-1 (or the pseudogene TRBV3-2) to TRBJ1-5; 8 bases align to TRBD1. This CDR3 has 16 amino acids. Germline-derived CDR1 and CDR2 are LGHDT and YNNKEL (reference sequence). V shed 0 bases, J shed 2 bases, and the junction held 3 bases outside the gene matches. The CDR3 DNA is TGTGCCAGCAGCCAAGATGCAGGGGGCGGCAATCAGCCCCAGCATTTT. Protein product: CASSQDAGGGNQPQHF.

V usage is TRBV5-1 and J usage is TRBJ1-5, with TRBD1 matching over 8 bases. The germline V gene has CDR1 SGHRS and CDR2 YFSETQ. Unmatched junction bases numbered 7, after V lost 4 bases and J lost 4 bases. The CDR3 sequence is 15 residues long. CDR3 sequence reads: CASSDGQGGNQPQHF. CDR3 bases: TGCGCCAGCAGCGACGGACAGGGTGGGAATCAGCCCCAGCATTTT. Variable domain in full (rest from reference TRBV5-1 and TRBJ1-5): KAGVTQTPRYLIKTRGQQVTLSCSPISGHRSVSWYQQTPGQGLQFLFEYFSETQRNKGNFPGRFSGRQFSNSRSEMNVSTLELGDSALYLCASSDGQGGNQPQHFGDGTRLSIL.

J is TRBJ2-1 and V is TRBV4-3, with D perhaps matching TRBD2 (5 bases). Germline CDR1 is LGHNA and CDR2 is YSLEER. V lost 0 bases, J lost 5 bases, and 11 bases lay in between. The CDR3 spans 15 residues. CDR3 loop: CASSQDAGDNNEQFF. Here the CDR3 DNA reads TGCGCCAGCAGCCAAGATGCCGGGGATAACAATGAGCAGTTCTTC.

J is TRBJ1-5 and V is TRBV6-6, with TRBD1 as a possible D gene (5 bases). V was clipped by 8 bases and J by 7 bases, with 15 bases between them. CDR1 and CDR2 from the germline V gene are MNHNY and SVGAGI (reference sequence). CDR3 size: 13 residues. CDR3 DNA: TGTGCCAGCGGAACAGTGAGGACACAGCCCCAGCATTTT. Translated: CASGTVRTQPQHF.

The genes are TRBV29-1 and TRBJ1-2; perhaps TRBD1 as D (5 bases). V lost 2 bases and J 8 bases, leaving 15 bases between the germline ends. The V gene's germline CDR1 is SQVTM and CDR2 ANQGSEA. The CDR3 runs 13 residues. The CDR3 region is CSVERGEIVGYTF. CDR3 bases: TGCAGCGTTGAACGGGGGGAGATAGTGGGCTACACCTTC.

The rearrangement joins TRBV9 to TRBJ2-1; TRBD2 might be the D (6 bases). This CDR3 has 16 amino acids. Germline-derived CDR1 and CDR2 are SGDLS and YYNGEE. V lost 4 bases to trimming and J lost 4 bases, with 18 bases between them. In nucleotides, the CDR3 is TGTGCCAGCAGCCCACGGGACTTCTCCCAGTACAATGAGCAGTTCTTC. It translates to CASSPRDFSQYNEQFF.

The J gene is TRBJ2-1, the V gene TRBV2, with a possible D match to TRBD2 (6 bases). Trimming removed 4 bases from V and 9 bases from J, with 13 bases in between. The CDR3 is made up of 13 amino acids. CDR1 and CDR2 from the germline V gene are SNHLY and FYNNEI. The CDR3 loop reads CASSAEAGGEQFF. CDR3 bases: TGTGCCAGCAGTGCGGAAGCGGGTGGTGAGCAGTTCTTC.

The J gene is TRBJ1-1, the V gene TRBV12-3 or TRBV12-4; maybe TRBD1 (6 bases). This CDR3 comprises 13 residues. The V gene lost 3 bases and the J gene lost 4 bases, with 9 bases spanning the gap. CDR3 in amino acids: CASSFTGTTEAFF. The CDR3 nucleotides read TGTGCCAGCAGTTTTACAGGGACCACTGAAGCTTTCTTT.

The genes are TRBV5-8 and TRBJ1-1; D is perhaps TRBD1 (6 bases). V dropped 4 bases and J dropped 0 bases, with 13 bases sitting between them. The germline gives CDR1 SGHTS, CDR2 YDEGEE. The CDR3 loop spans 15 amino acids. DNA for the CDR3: TGTGCCAGCAGCGGAGTCCAGGGGATGAACACTGAAGCTTTCTTT. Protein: CASSGVQGMNTEAFF.

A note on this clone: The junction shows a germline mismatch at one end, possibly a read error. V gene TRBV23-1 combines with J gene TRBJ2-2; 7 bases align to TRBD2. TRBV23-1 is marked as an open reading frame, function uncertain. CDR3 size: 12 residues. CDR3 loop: CASSQSPREVFF. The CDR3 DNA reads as TGCGCCAGCAGTCAATCCCCACGGGAGGTGTTTTTT.

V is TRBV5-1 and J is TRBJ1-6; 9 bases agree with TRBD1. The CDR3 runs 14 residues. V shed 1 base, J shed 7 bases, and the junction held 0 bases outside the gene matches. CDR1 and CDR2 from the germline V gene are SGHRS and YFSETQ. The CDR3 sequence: CASSLTGGNSPLHF. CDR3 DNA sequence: TGCGCCAGCAGCTTGACAGGGGGCAATTCACCCCTCCACTTT.

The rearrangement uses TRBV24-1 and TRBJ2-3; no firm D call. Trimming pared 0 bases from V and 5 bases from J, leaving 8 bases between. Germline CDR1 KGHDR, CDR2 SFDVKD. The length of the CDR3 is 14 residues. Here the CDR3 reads CATSDLTPVDTQYF. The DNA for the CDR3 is TGTGCCACCAGTGATTTGACCCCAGTAGATACGCAGTATTTT.

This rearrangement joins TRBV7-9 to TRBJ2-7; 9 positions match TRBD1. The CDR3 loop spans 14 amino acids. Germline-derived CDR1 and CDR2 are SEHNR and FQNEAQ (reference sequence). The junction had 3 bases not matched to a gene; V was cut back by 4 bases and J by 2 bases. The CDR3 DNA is TGTGCCAGCAGCTGGACAGGGGAAGCCTACGAGCAGTACTTC. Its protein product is CASSWTGEAYEQYF. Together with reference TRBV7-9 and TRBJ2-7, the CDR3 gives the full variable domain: DTGVSQNPRHKITKRGQNVTFRCDPISEHNRLYWYRQTLGQGPEFLTYFQNEAQLEKSRLLSDRFSAERPKGSFSTLEIQRTEQGDSAMYLCASSWTGEAYEQYFGPGTRLTVT.

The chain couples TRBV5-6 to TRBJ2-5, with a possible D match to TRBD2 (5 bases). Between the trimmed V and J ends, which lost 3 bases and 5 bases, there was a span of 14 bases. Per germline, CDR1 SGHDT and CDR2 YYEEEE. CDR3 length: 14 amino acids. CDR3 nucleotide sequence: TGTGCCAGCAGCTCGGGGAACGGGCCCGAGACCCAGTACTTC. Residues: CASSSGNGPETQYF.

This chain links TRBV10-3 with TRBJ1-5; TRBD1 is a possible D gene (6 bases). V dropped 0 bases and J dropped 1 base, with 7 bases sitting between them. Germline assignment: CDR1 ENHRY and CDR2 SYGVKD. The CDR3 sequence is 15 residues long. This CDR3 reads CAISESGGSNQPQHF. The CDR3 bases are TGTGCCATCAGTGAGTCAGGGGGAAGCAATCAGCCCCAGCATTTT.